This paragraph covers one T cell receptor beta chain sequence. The V gene lost 1 base and the J gene lost 1 base, with 12 bases spanning the gap. Germline-derived CDR1 and CDR2 are SGDLS and YYNGEE. The CDR3 totals 15 residues. Method: immunoSEQ multiplex PCR; TCRdb's copy keeps in-frame clones and lacks some. The sample shows under 15,000 clones, 60% to 75% of them seen only once. This record comes from a study of T cells after somatic rescue of genetic block. The source is a boy aged 5-17 years. The specimen was peripheral blood mononuclear cells (PBMCs). The chain combines TRBV9 with TRBJ2-7; weak D call: TRBD1 (5 bases). CDR3 loop: CASSVHPDSSYEQYF. Here the CDR3 DNA reads TGTGCCAGCAGCGTACACCCTGACAGTTCCTACGAGCAGTACTTC.